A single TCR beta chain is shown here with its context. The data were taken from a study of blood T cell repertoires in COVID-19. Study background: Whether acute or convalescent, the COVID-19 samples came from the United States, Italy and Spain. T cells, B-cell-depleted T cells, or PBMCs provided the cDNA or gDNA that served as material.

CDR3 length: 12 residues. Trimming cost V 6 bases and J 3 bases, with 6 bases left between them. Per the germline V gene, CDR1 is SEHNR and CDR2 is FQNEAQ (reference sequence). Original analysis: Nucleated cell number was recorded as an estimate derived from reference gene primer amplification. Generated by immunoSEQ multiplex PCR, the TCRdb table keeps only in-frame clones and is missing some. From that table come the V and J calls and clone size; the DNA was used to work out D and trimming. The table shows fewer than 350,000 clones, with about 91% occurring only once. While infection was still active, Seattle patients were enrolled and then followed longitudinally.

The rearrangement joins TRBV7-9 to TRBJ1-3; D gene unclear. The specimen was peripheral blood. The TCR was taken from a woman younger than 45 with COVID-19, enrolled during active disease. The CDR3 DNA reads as TGTGCCAGCAGTGCAGGTGGAAACACCATATATTTT. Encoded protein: CASSAGGNTIYF.